These 2 T cell receptor beta chains share one sample of origin, sequenced in a study of vaccination and CD4 T cells after COVID-19. The antigens for these receptors are not known. The Oncomine TCR Beta short-read assay was applied to DNA of cultured CD4+ T cells. MiXCR, run by TCRdb on the PCR reads, gives a single entry per CDR3 protein. The sample has roughly 14,000 distinct CDR3 sequences, around 50% seen once. The sample's treatment: roughly 10-day PBMC culture with coronavirus spike peptide pools or control peptides (ViraFEST assay). Sequences were derived from CD4+ T cells from blood, cultured in vitro, sampled before SARS-CoV-2 vaccination. Receptors were obtained from a human donor who had recovered from COVID-19.

This chain connects TRBV7-3 to TRBJ1-1; maybe TRBD1 (6 bases). Germline V gene data show CDR1 as SGHTA and CDR2 as FQGTGA. The CDR3 runs to 13 residues. Trimming cost V 3 bases and J 4 bases, with 9 bases left between them. The CDR3 region is CASSFKGGTEAFF. The CDR3 DNA is TGTGCCAGCAGCTTCAAGGGGGGCACTGAAGCTTTCTTT.

This chain uses TRBV20-1 with TRBJ2-1; TRBD2 matches 15 bases. Germline V CDR1 and CDR2: DFQATT, SNEGSKA (reference sequence). The ends lost 3 bases at V and 5 bases at J; junction bases unmatched: 17. The length of the CDR3 is 20 residues. CDR3 DNA sequence: TGCAGTGCTAGCGCCGGGACTAGCGGGAGGCCCCTCTTAGATGACAATGAGCAGTTCTTC. It codes for CSASAGTSGRPLLDDNEQFF.